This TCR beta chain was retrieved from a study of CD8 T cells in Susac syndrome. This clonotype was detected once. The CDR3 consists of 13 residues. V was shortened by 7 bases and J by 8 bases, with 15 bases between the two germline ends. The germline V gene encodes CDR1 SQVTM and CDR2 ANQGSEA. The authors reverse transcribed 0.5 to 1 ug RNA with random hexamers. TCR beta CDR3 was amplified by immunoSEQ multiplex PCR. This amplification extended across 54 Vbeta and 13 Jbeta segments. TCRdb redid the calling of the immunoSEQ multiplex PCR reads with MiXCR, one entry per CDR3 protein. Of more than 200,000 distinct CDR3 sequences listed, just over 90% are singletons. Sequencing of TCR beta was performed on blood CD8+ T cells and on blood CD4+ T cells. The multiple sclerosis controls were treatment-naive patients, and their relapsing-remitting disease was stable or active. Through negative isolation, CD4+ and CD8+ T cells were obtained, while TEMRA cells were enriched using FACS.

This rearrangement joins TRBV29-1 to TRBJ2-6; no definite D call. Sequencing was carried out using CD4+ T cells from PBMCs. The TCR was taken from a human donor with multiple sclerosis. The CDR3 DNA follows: TGCAGCGCCGAGACGGTTGGAACCAACGTCCTGACTTTC. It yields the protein CSAETVGTNVLTF.